The 16 T cell receptor beta chains given below trace back to one sample, sequenced in a study of response to subunit inactivated influenza vaccine. TCRdb ran MiXCR on the RT-PCR reads and lists one entry per CDR3 protein. The repertoire holds about 240,000 distinct CDR3 sequences, more than 9% seen once, with 7.8% in the top ten. Sequenced here: non-naive T cells sorted from PBMCs, sampled about 14 days before vaccination. Source of these receptors: a man aged 50-60 years who received an inactivated influenza vaccine.

This clonotype was counted only a few times. The chain is built from TRBV7-2 and TRBJ2-7, with D possibly called TRBD1 or TRBD2 (5 bases each). This CDR3 contains 14 residues. Germline V lookup: CDR1 SGHTA, CDR2 FQGNSA. V was cut by 6 bases and J by 3 bases, with 15 bases left in between. In DNA, the CDR3 is TGTGCCAGCAGGGTTAGGGACGGAGTCTACGAGCAGTACTTC. As protein: CASRVRDGVYEQYF.

This clonotype has at least ten counts. For the CDR3, the DNA is TGTGCCAGCAGTGAACCCCAGGGAGCGCAGTTCTTC. Protein sequence: CASSEPQGAQFF. The rearrangement joins TRBV7-9 to TRBJ2-1; D might be TRBD1 or TRBD2, each matching 5 bases. Germline CDR1 is SEHNR and CDR2 is FQNEAQ (reference sequence). Deletions cut 6 bases from V and 12 bases from J, with 15 bases between. The CDR3 runs to 12 residues.

The chain couples TRBV7-2 to TRBJ2-3; D may correspond to TRBD1 or TRBD2 (5 bases each). Between the trimmed V and J ends, which lost 5 bases and 4 bases, there was a span of 13 bases. CDR3 size: 14 residues. Germline-derived CDR1 and CDR2 are SGHTA and FQGNSA. The CDR3 region is CASSLGLGADTQYF. The DNA for the CDR3 is TGTGCCAGCAGCCTAGGACTGGGGGCAGATACGCAGTATTTT.

This clonotype was picked up a small number of times. The chain is built from TRBV4-2 and TRBJ1-1; D remains unclear. CDR3 length: 12 residues. Trimming removed 8 bases at V and 1 base at J, with 8 bases between. Germline CDR1 LGHNA, CDR2 YNFKEQ. In nucleotides, the CDR3 is TGTGCCAGCCGAAACACGAACACTGAAGCTTTCTTT. As protein: CASRNTNTEAFF.

The gene calls are TRBV20-1 and TRBJ2-7; 7 bases match TRBD1. The CDR3 spans 14 residues. J gave up 1 base and V 2 bases, and 5 bases lay outside the gene matches. Germline-derived CDR1 and CDR2 are DFQATT and SNEGSKA (reference sequence). The CDR3 reads CSARRDSSSYEQYF. DNA of the CDR3: TGCAGTGCTAGAAGGGACAGCTCTTCCTACGAGCAGTACTTC.

This clonotype has more than one count but fewer than ten. J is TRBJ2-2 and V is TRBV2; perhaps D is TRBD1 or TRBD2 (5 bases each). This CDR3 has 15 residues. Germline V gene data show CDR1 as SNHLY and CDR2 as FYNNEI. Trimming took off 6 bases at V and 6 bases at J, with 17 bases between the two ends. The CDR3 region is CASRTRGTVAGELFF. DNA for the CDR3: TGTGCCAGCAGGACCCGAGGGACGGTAGCCGGGGAGCTGTTTTTT.

This clonotype was seen ten or more times. The rearrangement links TRBV11-2 to TRBJ2-7; D is unresolved. The CDR3 has 12 residues. Germline CDR1 reads SGHAT; CDR2 reads FQNNGV. Trimming cost V 5 bases and J 3 bases, with 8 bases left between them. The CDR3 DNA reads as TGTGCCAGCAGCAGCGACTTCTACGAGCAGTACTTC. It encodes CASSSDFYEQYF.

This clonotype was observed a handful of times. The chain links TRBV14 to TRBJ2-1, with D maybe TRBD2 (6 bases). V was cut by 5 bases and J by 4 bases, with 12 bases left in between. The V gene's germline CDR1 is SGHDN and CDR2 FVKESK. The CDR3 has 14 residues. CDR3 coding DNA: TGTGCCAGCAGCGGCCGGGACTTATACAATGAGCAGTTCTTC. Its translation: CASSGRDLYNEQFF.

This clonotype was counted between two and nine times. The germline gene is not matched at one end of the junction; a read error may be the cause. The chain links TRBV2 to TRBJ2-7; 9 nucleotides agree with TRBD2. Germline CDR1 and CDR2: SNHLY and FYNNEI. This CDR3 contains 15 residues. CDR3 in amino acids: CASREDIAGALEQYF. Written as DNA, the CDR3 is TGTGCCAGCAGAGAAGATATAGCGGGAGCCCTCGAGCAGTACTTC.

In its sample, this clonotype was seen many times. The chain is built from TRBV12-3 or TRBV12-4 and TRBJ1-6; weak D call: TRBD1 (6 bases). CDR3 length: 13 residues. V lost 6 bases and J 11 bases, leaving 14 bases between the germline ends. The DNA of the CDR3 is TGTGCCAGCAGCCGGGACAAATCGGCACCCCTCCACTTT. Translating gives CASSRDKSAPLHF.

This clonotype came up a few times. The chain combines TRBV6-1 with TRBJ2-2; a weak D match, TRBD2 (6 bases). The V gene lost 6 bases and the J gene lost 2 bases, with 13 bases spanning the gap. Germline-derived CDR1 and CDR2 are MNHNS and SASEGT. The CDR3 covers 15 residues. CDR3 region: CASRPRDSNTGELFF. CDR3 sequence (DNA): TGTGCCAGCAGGCCCAGGGACTCTAACACCGGGGAGCTGTTTTTT.

The genes are TRBV28 and TRBJ1-2; no reliable D call. The CDR3 sequence is 12 residues long. The germline V gene has CDR1 MDHEN and CDR2 SYDVKM. The V and J ends lost 2 bases and 2 bases respectively, with 3 bases between them. This CDR3 reads CASSLINYGYTF. In DNA form, the CDR3 reads TGTGCCAGCAGTTTAATAAACTATGGCTACACCTTC.

V and J are TRBV4-3 and TRBJ1-4; 8 positions match TRBD1. V lost 2 bases, J lost 5 bases, and 4 bases stayed unmatched. The germline gives CDR1 LGHNA, CDR2 YSLEER. The CDR3 is 15 residues long. CDR3 residues: CASSQLTGENEKLFF. For the CDR3, the DNA is TGCGCCAGCAGCCAATTGACAGGGGAGAATGAAAAACTGTTTTTT.

The chain combines TRBV7-2 with TRBJ1-4, with a weak D call TRBD1 (5 bases). Germline loops: CDR1 SGHTA, CDR2 FQGNSA. CDR3 size: 15 residues. V was clipped by 0 bases and J by 7 bases, with 12 bases between them. The CDR3 DNA reads TGTGCCAGCAGCTTAGCCCCTCGGGGCCTTGAAAAACTGTTTTTT. It translates to CASSLAPRGLEKLFF.

This clonotype was observed a handful of times. The chain links TRBV3-1 to TRBJ1-4; D possibly corresponds to TRBD1 (6 bases). Germline assignment: CDR1 LGHDT and CDR2 YNNKEL (reference sequence). The ends were cut back, 3 bases at V and 7 bases at J, with 15 bases in the middle. This CDR3 region has 15 residues. The chain's CDR3 is CASSHRGPRGEKLFF. In nucleotides, the CDR3 is TGTGCCAGCAGCCACCGGGGGCCCCGGGGTGAAAAACTGTTTTTT.

CDR3 in DNA: TGTGCCAGCAGCCCGGGACAGGGGGAATCACCCCTCCACTTT. Its translation: CASSPGQGESPLHF. The chain employs TRBV3-1 and TRBJ1-6; 11 bases match TRBD1. Germline V gives CDR1 LGHDT, CDR2 YNNKEL (reference sequence). This CDR3 contains 14 residues. The ends lost 4 bases at V and 10 bases at J; junction bases unmatched: 3.